Presented here are 32 T cell receptor beta chains from one specimen sequenced in a study of CD4+ T cells in melanoma. Method: immunoSEQ multiplex PCR; TCRdb's copy keeps in-frame clones and lacks some. This table has over 10,000 clones, more than 60% appearing once. Sequencing was performed on cells from a culture (not recorded whether cultured in vitro). These receptors all stem from a human donor with melanoma.

V gene TRBV2 combines with J gene TRBJ2-5; D may be TRBD1 (6 bases). CDR1 and CDR2 from the germline V gene are SNHLY and FYNNEI. V dropped 9 bases and J dropped 2 bases, with 16 bases sitting between them. This CDR3 contains 14 residues. The CDR3 reads CASLPDRLQETQYF. In nucleotides, the CDR3 is TGTGCCAGTCTACCAGACAGGCTACAAGAGACCCAGTACTTC. Using reference TRBV2 and TRBJ2-5 for the parts outside the CDR3, the full variable domain is EPEVTQTPSHQVTQMGQEVILRCVPISNHLYFYWYRQILGQKVEFLVSFYNNEISEKSEIFDDQFSVERPDGSNFTLKIRSTKLEDSAMYFCASLPDRLQETQYFGPGTRLLVL.

This chain uses TRBV11-1 with TRBJ2-1; D gene uncertain. V lost 0 bases, J lost 0 bases, and 12 bases lay in between. CDR1 and CDR2 from the germline V gene are SGHAT and FQDESV (reference sequence). This CDR3 spans 17 amino acids. The CDR3 loop reads CASSLALRASSYNEQFF. The CDR3 region has the DNA TGTGCCAGCAGCTTAGCGCTCCGCGCTAGCTCCTACAATGAGCAGTTCTTC.

The chain employs TRBV5-4 and TRBJ2-3; D might be TRBD2 (7 bases). In germline, CDR1 is SGHNT, CDR2 YYREEE (reference sequence). CDR3 length equals 15 residues. Between the trimmed V and J ends, which lost 5 bases and 3 bases, there was a span of 16 bases. CDR3 loop: CASRWGGGATDTQYF. In DNA form, the CDR3 reads TGTGCCAGCAGATGGGGGGGCGGGGCAACAGATACGCAGTATTTT.

In its sample, this clone ranks as medium-sized (0.01 to 0.1%). The chain joins TRBV12-2 to TRBJ1-5; the table assigns TRBD1, which was not confirmed against the DNA. TRBV12-2 is classified as a pseudogene. The CDR3 has 15 residues. CDR3 bases: TGTGCAAGTCGCTGGCGGGACAGGGGCAATCAGCCCCAGCATTTT. Protein sequence: CASRWRDRGNQPQHF.

This clone was seen a handful of times. The chain couples TRBV5-6 to TRBJ2-2; 7 bases are a match to TRBD2. V shed 4 bases and J 5 bases; nucleotides not matched to a gene: 8. Germline V gives CDR1 SGHDT, CDR2 YYEEEE. The CDR3 is 15 amino acids. Written as DNA, the CDR3 is TGTGCCAGCAGCCCCTTTCTGGGGGGGACCGGGGAGCTGTTTTTT. Amino acids: CASSPFLGGTGELFF.

The chain employs TRBV4-2 and TRBJ1-1; D unresolved. Trimming took 5 bases from V and 3 from J, leaving 13 bases between them. CDR1 LGHNA and CDR2 YNFKEQ come from the germline V gene. The CDR3 spans 14 residues. The DNA for the CDR3 is TGTGCCAGCAGCTCTCGGGTGGTCGACACTGAAGCTTTCTTT. Residues: CASSSRVVDTEAFF.

CDR3: CASSFVTGAFSGANVLTF. In DNA, the CDR3 is TGTGCCAGCAGCTTTGTCACGGGGGCCTTCTCTGGGGCCAACGTCCTGACTTTC. This chain links TRBV7-8 with TRBJ2-6; D is perhaps TRBD1 or TRBD2 (6 bases each). Germline CDR1 SGHVS, CDR2 FQNEAQ. The V gene lost 3 bases and the J gene lost 0 bases, with 15 bases spanning the gap. The CDR3 is made up of 18 amino acids. Based on the CDR3 plus reference TRBV7-8 and TRBJ2-6, the full variable domain is GAGVSQSPRYKVAKRGQDVALRCDPISGHVSLFWYQQALGQGPEFLTYFQNEAQLDKSGLPSDRFFAERPEGSVSTLKIQRTQQEDSAVYLCASSFVTGAFSGANVLTFGAGSRLTVL.

V is TRBV7-5 and J is TRBJ2-2; the listed D gene, TRBD1, was not tested against the DNA. TRBV7-5 counts as a pseudogene. The CDR3 totals 20 residues. The CDR3 DNA is TGTGCCAGAAGCTTACCCTCCCATGGATTGGGCAACCCCACCACCGGGGAGCTGTTTTTT. The encoded protein is CARSLPSHGLGNPTTGELFF.

The gene calls are TRBV4-2 and TRBJ1-2; 8 bases match TRBD1. J lost 5 bases, V lost 5 bases, and 19 bases had no gene match. Germline V CDR1 and CDR2: LGHNA, YNFKEQ. CDR3 length equals 18 residues. The CDR3 DNA is TGTGCCAGCAGCTTGGGTGGGCCAGGGGGCGCGAAGATGTATGGCTACACCTTC. Protein sequence: CASSLGGPGGAKMYGYTF.

This clone appeared once. The chain combines TRBV4-2 with TRBJ1-2; the match to TRBD1 covers 9 bases. V lost 3 bases to trimming and J lost 7 bases; unmatched junction nucleotides: 12. CDR3 length equals 16 residues. Looked up from germline, CDR1 is LGHNA and CDR2 is YNFKEQ. CDR3 loop: CASSHTIDRGGTGYTF. CDR3 DNA sequence: TGTGCCAGCAGCCACACAATCGACAGGGGGGGTACTGGCTACACCTTC.

This chain joins TRBV5-1 and TRBJ1-1; D unresolved. V lost 6 bases and J 2 bases, leaving 11 bases between the germline ends. Germline assignment: CDR1 SGHRS and CDR2 YFSETQ. The CDR3 runs 13 residues. The CDR3 coding sequence is TGCGCCAGCAATACGGCCCCTAACACTGAAGCTTTCTTT. Protein sequence: CASNTAPNTEAFF.

As concerns this clone: The junction departs from the called germline gene at one end, perhaps through a read error. The chain recombines TRBV7-9 with TRBJ2-7; no clear D gene. This CDR3 region has 12 residues. CDR1 is SEHNR and CDR2 is FQNEAQ in the germline V gene (reference sequence). CDR3 DNA sequence: TGTGCCAGCAGCCCCGACGGATTCACCTTACTCTTC. Amino acid sequence: CASSPDGFTLLF.

This rearrangement joins TRBV18 to TRBJ1-3; unclear D gene. Deletions cut 8 bases from V and 4 bases from J, with 15 bases between. This CDR3 comprises 14 residues. Per the germline V gene, CDR1 is KGHSH and CDR2 is LQKENI. CDR3 region: CASGVISRGNTIYF. CDR3 sequence (DNA): TGTGCCAGCGGTGTAATCAGCCGAGGAAACACCATATATTTT.

This chain joins TRBV5-5 and TRBJ1-1; unclear D gene. Trimming took off 0 bases at V and 5 bases at J, with 11 bases between the two ends. This CDR3 has 14 residues. CDR1 is SGHKS, CDR2 YYEKEE, per germline (reference sequence). The CDR3 sequence is CASSLAEAGTEAFF. CDR3 in DNA: TGTGCCAGCAGCTTGGCAGAGGCGGGGACTGAAGCTTTCTTT.

The rearrangement links TRBV2 to TRBJ1-6, with 9 bases lining up with TRBD1. This CDR3 is 14 amino acids long. The germline gives CDR1 SNHLY, CDR2 FYNNEI. J was trimmed by 10 bases and V by 7 bases; bases with no gene match: 8. The CDR3 loop is CASKGQGIHSPLHF. In nucleotides, the CDR3 is TGTGCCAGCAAAGGACAGGGGATTCACTCACCCCTCCACTTT.

The J gene is TRBJ2-1, the V gene TRBV11-2; no reliable D call. The CDR3 totals 15 residues. V lost 0 bases to trimming and J lost 1 base, with 7 bases between them. Germline V CDR1 and CDR2: SGHAT, FQNNGV. CDR3 loop: CASSLESSSYNEQFF. DNA for the CDR3: TGTGCCAGCAGCTTAGAGTCCAGTTCCTACAATGAGCAGTTCTTC.

The chain joins TRBV19 to TRBJ1-4; a weak D match, TRBD1 (6 bases). Per the germline V gene, CDR1 is LNHDA and CDR2 is SQIVND (reference sequence). This CDR3 spans 16 amino acids. With 3 bases removed from V and 8 bases from J, the gap between germline ends came to 19 bases. The DNA for the CDR3 is TGTGCCAGTAGTATCTTTGGAACAGGGTGGGGAGAAAAACTGTTTTTT. Protein sequence: CASSIFGTGWGEKLFF.

CDR3 region: CASSSYRRNTEAFF. DNA of the CDR3: TGTGCCAGCAGTTCGTACAGGAGGAACACTGAAGCTTTCTTT. This chain uses TRBV6-5 with TRBJ1-1, with a possible D match to TRBD1 (5 bases). This CDR3 is built from 14 residues. The germline gives CDR1 MNHEY, CDR2 SVGAGI. With 4 bases removed from V and 1 base from J, the gap between germline ends came to 10 bases.

The rearrangement uses TRBV10-3 and TRBJ1-1; perhaps TRBD1 as D (5 bases). In germline, CDR1 is ENHRY, CDR2 SYGVKD. V shed 7 bases and J shed 1 base, with 10 bases lying between them. The CDR3 extends over 13 amino acids. The CDR3 nucleotides are TGTGCCATCATGGACACATGGAACACTGAAGCTTTCTTT. Translating it yields CAIMDTWNTEAFF.

This rearrangement joins TRBV29-1 to TRBJ2-3, with TRBD1 matching 10 bases. Germline V gene data show CDR1 as SQVTM and CDR2 as ANQGSEA. The V segment lost 6 bases and the J segment 5 bases; nucleotides outside the gene matches: 8. The CDR3 spans 14 residues. CDR3 residues: CSVSWTGGVDTQYF. The CDR3 coding sequence is TGCAGCGTCTCCTGGACAGGGGGAGTAGATACGCAGTATTTT.

V is TRBV6-1 and J is TRBJ1-5, with D possibly being TRBD1 (5 bases). V lost 5 bases, J lost 7 bases, and 15 bases lay in between. The CDR3 contains 14 residues. In germline, CDR1 is MNHNS, CDR2 SASEGT. Here the CDR3 reads CASSTRGARQPQHF. The CDR3, as DNA: TGTGCCAGCAGTACCCGCGGGGCGAGGCAGCCCCAGCATTTT.

The genes are TRBV21-1 and TRBJ1-1; TRBD1 reflects the table's D call only, with no check against the DNA. TRBV21-1 is an annotated pseudogene. This CDR3 is built from 15 residues. CDR3 region: CASSKRSGGNTEAFF. CDR3 bases: TGTGCCAGCAGCAAACGATCAGGGGGCAACACTGAAGCTTTCTTT.

The chain combines TRBV5-4 with TRBJ2-7; D unclear. V gave up 1 base and J gave up 5 bases, with 10 bases separating them. The CDR3 is 13 residues long. CDR1 and CDR2 (germline): SGHNT, YYREEE (reference sequence). The CDR3 nucleotides read TGTGCCAGCAGCTTGTCTGGATTCGACGAGCAGTACTTC. This sequence encodes CASSLSGFDEQYF.

The genes are TRBV4-2 and TRBJ1-6; 10 bases line up with TRBD1. Germline trimming cut 3 bases from V and 5 bases from J; bases unmatched to any gene: 1. In germline, CDR1 is LGHNA, CDR2 YNFKEQ. The CDR3 is 15 amino acids. The CDR3 coding sequence is TGTGCCAGCAGCCATGGGACAGGGGATAATTCACCCCTCCACTTT. Translated: CASSHGTGDNSPLHF.

CDR3 protein: CASSSRSSGGAVLFF. The CDR3 bases are TGTGCCAGCAGCTCTCGGAGTAGCGGGGGGGCGGTGCTGTTTTTT. This rearrangement joins TRBV5-6 to TRBJ2-2; the match to TRBD2 covers 11 bases. This CDR3 has 15 residues. CDR1 and CDR2 (germline): SGHDT, YYEEEE. V shed 3 bases and J 13 bases; nucleotides not matched to a gene: 11. The full variable domain, with the rest looked up from reference TRBV5-6 and TRBJ2-2, is DAGVTQSPTHLIKTRGQQVTLRCSPKSGHDTVSWYQQALGQGPQFIFQYYEEEERQRGNFPDRFSGHQFPNYSSELNVNALLLGDSALYLCASSSRSSGGAVLFFGEGSRLTVL.

CDR3 region: CASSLAASRTGTQYF. CDR3 DNA: TGTGCCAGCAGCTTGGCGGCTAGCCGTACGGGTACGCAGTATTTT. V gene TRBV5-4 combines with J gene TRBJ2-3; D might be TRBD2 (5 bases). This CDR3 has 15 residues. V was clipped by 0 bases and J by 8 bases, with 16 bases between them. Looked up from germline, CDR1 is SGHNT and CDR2 is YYREEE (reference sequence).

This chain uses TRBV30 with TRBJ2-2; D is undetermined. CDR1 and CDR2 (germline): GTSNPN, SVGIG (reference sequence). There are 14 residues in the CDR3. V was shortened by 3 bases and J by 5 bases, with 13 bases between the two germline ends. CDR3 DNA: TGTGCCTGGAGGGGTCGCACCAGGACCGGGGAGCTGTTTTTT. Its protein is CAWRGRTRTGELFF.

The chain combines TRBV5-1 with TRBJ2-1, with 13 bases that match TRBD2. The CDR3 length is 15 residues. Germline CDR1 and CDR2: SGHRS and YFSETQ. The V and J ends lost 1 base and 8 bases, in that order; junction bases with no gene match: 3. The CDR3 DNA sequence: TGCGCCAGCAGCTTGACTAGCGGGGGGGCACATGAGCAGTTCTTC. Translating gives CASSLTSGGAHEQFF. The variable domain in full, with the rest retrieved from reference TRBV5-1 and TRBJ2-1, is KAGVTQTPRYLIKTRGQQVTLSCSPISGHRSVSWYQQTPGQGLQFLFEYFSETQRNKGNFPGRFSGRQFSNSRSEMNVSTLELGDSALYLCASSLTSGGAHEQFFGPGTRLTVL.

The rearrangement joins TRBV15 to TRBJ1-4; no reliable D call. The germline V gene has CDR1 LNHNV and CDR2 YYDKDF (reference sequence). CDR3 length: 14 residues. Trimming took off 5 bases at V and 7 bases at J, with 14 bases between the two ends. CDR3 loop: CATSPRGNGEKLFF. In nucleotides, the CDR3 is TGTGCCACCAGCCCTCGGGGTAACGGTGAAAAACTGTTTTTT.

The J gene is TRBJ1-4, the V gene TRBV5-1; D remains ambiguous. V was cut by 0 bases and J by 7 bases, with 10 bases left in between. Germline V gives CDR1 SGHRS, CDR2 YFSETQ. This CDR3 spans 14 amino acids. The CDR3, as DNA: TGCGCCAGCAGCTTGGACGGGCCTCCTGAAAAACTGTTTTTT. Translation gives CASSLDGPPEKLFF.

This clone occurred once. The CDR3 sequence is CASEGLGYEQYF. In DNA, the CDR3 is TGTGCCAGCGAGGGGTTAGGATACGAGCAGTACTTC. This chain links TRBV2 with TRBJ2-7, with D tentatively TRBD1 or TRBD2 (5 bases each). The V and J ends lost 8 bases and 4 bases respectively, with 12 bases between them. The germline V gene encodes CDR1 SNHLY and CDR2 FYNNEI. The CDR3 runs to 12 residues.

V gene TRBV5-5 combines with J gene TRBJ2-7; D possibly uses TRBD1 or TRBD2 (6 bases each). The V end was cut by 0 bases, the J end by 3 bases, with 10 bases between. The CDR3 runs to 14 residues. Per germline, CDR1 SGHKS and CDR2 YYEKEE (reference sequence). The CDR3 DNA follows: TGTGCCAGCAGCTTGGTAGGGGGGCACTACGAGCAGTACTTC. The encoded protein is CASSLVGGHYEQYF.